Sequencing of this TCR beta chain was carried out in a study of control samples from healthy donors and cancer patients. Here immunoSEQ multiplex PCR was the method, and the copy in TCRdb shows in-frame clones only, minus some. The data hold around 140,000 clones, with 75% to 95% observed a single time. Trimming cost V 3 bases and J 3 bases; bases outside gene matches: 11. The CDR3 runs 17 residues. The germline V gene encodes CDR1 SEHNR and CDR2 FQNEAQ (reference sequence). Specimen: blood. The rearrangement joins TRBV7-9 to TRBJ1-3, with 7 nucleotides matching TRBD1. The receptor was isolated from a man younger than 45 in good health. CDR3 sequence reads: CASSLGTTGVVGNTIYF. The CDR3 DNA reads as TGTGCCAGCAGCTTGGGTACAACAGGGGTTGTTGGAAACACCATATATTTT.